This is a list of T cell receptor beta chains from one sample in a study of T cells in Graves' hyperthyroidism and ophthalmopathy. TCRdb re-called the multiplex PCR reads through MiXCR, storing one row per CDR3 protein. The sample includes hundreds of thousands of distinct CDR3 sequences, around 22% seen only once; the top ten take about 60%. Input material: blood. The receptor set was obtained from a man aged 25-45 years with Graves' ophthalmopathy. CDR3s include the opening cysteine and the closing phenylalanine or tryptophan. A D gene is named only where the DNA matches it firmly. Part of the rows lack a size; the others show once, few, many or a class for expanded clones.

cdr3_aa,cdr3_nt,v_call,j_call,clone_size,d_call
CASSAATYEQYF,TGTGCCAGCAGTGCTGCTACCTACGAGCAGTACTTC,TRBV28,TRBJ2-7,.,.
CASSVDGAEQYF,TGTGCCAGCAGCGTTGACGGAGCGGAGCAGTACTTC,TRBV9,TRBJ2-7,few,.
CASSETRRSSYNSPLHF,TGTGCCAGCAGTGAGACCCGAAGAAGCTCCTATAATTCACCCCTCCACTTT,TRBV10-3,TRBJ1-6,.,.
CASSFFTRNEQFF,TGTGCCAGCAGCTTTTTTACGCGCAATGAGCAGTTCTTC,TRBV7-6,TRBJ2-1,many,.
CASSYLGVGANVLTF,TGTGCCAGCAGTTACTTGGGGGTCGGGGCCAACGTCCTGACTTTC,TRBV6-2/TRBV6-3,TRBJ2-6,.,.
CSVERNEAFF,TGCAGCGTTGAACGTAATGAAGCTTTCTTT,TRBV29-1,TRBJ1-1,.,.
CASFPRRMNTEAFF,TGTGCCAGCTTCCCCCGGAGGATGAACACTGAAGCTTTCTTT,TRBV6-1,TRBJ1-1,.,.
CASSETRDTRYEQYF,TGTGCCAGCAGTGAGACCCGGGACACAAGATACGAGCAGTACTTC,TRBV25-1,TRBJ2-7,.,.
CAFLAGGPDTQYF,TGTGCCTTCCTAGCGGGAGGGCCTGATACGCAGTATTTT,TRBV30,TRBJ2-3,many,TRBD2
CASSHGTGFYGYTF,TGTGCCAGCAGCCACGGGACAGGCTTCTATGGCTACACCTTC,TRBV3-1,TRBJ1-2,.,TRBD1
CASRYASTGDGEQFF,TGCGCCAGCAGATACGCCTCGACAGGGGACGGTGAGCAGTTCTTC,TRBV5-1,TRBJ2-1,many,TRBD1
CASSYSDRVGANVLTF,TGTGCCAGCAGTTACTCTGACAGGGTTGGGGCCAACGTCCTGACTTTC,TRBV6-5,TRBJ2-6,many,TRBD1
CATSRQGNTEAFF,TGTGCCACCAGCAGGCAGGGGAACACTGAAGCTTTCTTT,TRBV15,TRBJ1-1,few,.
CASSFTSVSETQYF,TGTGCCAGCAGTTTTACTAGCGTTTCAGAGACCCAGTACTTC,TRBV12-3/TRBV12-4,TRBJ2-5,.,TRBD2
CASSLLQGAYGYAF,TGTGCCAGCAGCTTGTTGCAGGGCGCCTATGGCTACGCCTTC,TRBV5-5,TRBJ1-2,.,.
CATARSYPGVQPQHF,TGTGCCACCGCGCGTTCTTACCCCGGGGTCCAGCCCCAGCATTTT,TRBV11-2,TRBJ1-5,many,.
CASSSTSGGYNEQFF,TGTGCCAGCAGTTCGACTAGCGGAGGGTACAATGAGCAGTTCTTC,TRBV28,TRBJ2-1,many,TRBD2
CASSGYLRGGGTEAFF,TGTGCCAGCAGTGGTTACCTCAGGGGGGGGGGCACTGAAGCTTTCTTT,TRBV6-1,TRBJ1-1,.,TRBD1
CAISDVGTGMNTEAFF,TGTGCCATCAGTGATGTCGGGACAGGTATGAACACTGAAGCTTTCTTT,TRBV10-3,TRBJ1-1,many,TRBD1
CASSLKQGSEQYF,TGTGCCAGCAGCTTAAAACAGGGGTCCGAGCAGTACTTC,TRBV11-2,TRBJ2-7,many,TRBD1
CASSLSWIGMNTEAFF,TGTGCCAGCAGTTTATCATGGATCGGGATGAACACTGAAGCTTTCTTT,TRBV27,TRBJ1-1,few,.
CASNAGNEQYF,TGTGCCAGCAATGCAGGAAACGAGCAGTACTTC,TRBV27,TRBJ2-7,.,.
CASSYGGIGEKLFF,TGTGCCAGCAGTTACGGGGGGATAGGGGAAAAACTGTTTTTT,TRBV6-1,TRBJ1-4,.,.
CASSRRTSGMQFF,TGTGCCAGCAGCCGAAGGACTAGCGGGATGCAGTTCTTC,TRBV3-1,TRBJ2-1,.,TRBD2
CASWQGYDLGYGYTF,TGTGCCAGCTGGCAGGGGTATGATTTAGGATATGGCTACACCTTC,TRBV5-5,TRBJ1-2,.,.
CASMGQGPEQYF,TGTGCCAGCATGGGACAGGGCCCCGAGCAGTACTTC,TRBV12-3/TRBV12-4,TRBJ2-7,many,TRBD1
CASSLETVNTEAFF,TGTGCCAGCAGCTTAGAGACAGTGAACACTGAAGCTTTCTTT,TRBV11-2,TRBJ1-1,many,.
CASSYSKGRVAGNTIYF,TGTGCCAGCAGTTACTCGAAGGGGCGCGTGGCTGGAAACACCATATATTTT,TRBV6-5,TRBJ1-3,.,.
CSARKGLAGGSSYNEQFF,TGCAGTGCTAGAAAGGGACTAGCGGGAGGGAGCTCCTACAATGAGCAGTTCTTC,TRBV20-1,TRBJ2-1,many,TRBD2
CASSSTASTDTQYF,TGTGCCAGCAGTTCAACAGCTAGCACAGATACGCAGTATTTT,TRBV27,TRBJ2-3,.,.
CASSQEIDTEAFF,TGTGCCAGCAGCCAAGAGATCGACACTGAAGCTTTCTTT,TRBV3-1,TRBJ1-1,many,.
CASSQIQLAGVSGKYF,TGTGCCAGCAGCCAAATTCAACTAGCGGGAGTTAGTGGAAAGTACTTC,TRBV14,TRBJ2-5,.,TRBD2
CASRSGTGRNTEAFF,TGTGCCAGCAGAAGTGGGACAGGGAGGAACACTGAAGCTTTCTTT,TRBV11-3,TRBJ1-1,.,TRBD1
CSAREGPDTQYF,TGCAGTGCTAGAGAGGGACCAGATACGCAGTATTTT,TRBV20-1,TRBJ2-3,.,.
CASSAQGASNYGYTF,TGTGCCAGCAGCGCTCAGGGGGCCAGTAACTATGGCTACACCTTC,TRBV9,TRBJ1-2,many,TRBD1
CSARDRTGSYEQYF,TGCAGTGCTAGAGATAGAACGGGTTCCTACGAGCAGTACTTC,TRBV20-1,TRBJ2-7,.,.
CAGGGWGAGVKNEQFF,TGTGCTGGGGGAGGGTGGGGGGCGGGAGTGAAGAATGAGCAGTTCTTC,TRBV12-5,TRBJ2-1,.,.
CASSQGLRQPQHF,TGTGCCAGCAGCCAGGGACTGAGACAGCCCCAGCATTTT,TRBV6-1,TRBJ1-5,.,.
CASSFGQGLDTQYF,TGTGCCAGCAGCTTCGGGCAGGGGTTAGATACGCAGTATTTT,TRBV11-1,TRBJ2-3,many,.
CASIRDRERHEQYF,TGTGCCAGCATAAGGGACAGGGAAAGACACGAGCAGTACTTC,TRBV28,TRBJ2-7,few,TRBD1
CASSLGGKGVGYF,TGTGCCAGCAGTTTAGGAGGGAAAGGAGTAGGGTACTTC,TRBV12-3/TRBV12-4,TRBJ2-5,.,.
CASSGGGGSRYGYTF,TGTGCCAGCAGCGGGGGTGGGGGGAGCAGGTATGGCTACACCTTC,TRBV12-3/TRBV12-4,TRBJ1-2,few,.
CAWRALHHTGELFF,TGTGCCTGGAGGGCCCTCCATCACACCGGGGAGCTGTTTTTT,TRBV30,TRBJ2-2,.,.
CASSFLGQSSYEQYF,TGTGCCAGCAGTTTCCTCGGGCAGTCCTCCTACGAGCAGTACTTC,TRBV28,TRBJ2-7,.,.
CSVVSSKSGELFF,TGCAGCGTTGTGTCTAGTAAATCCGGGGAGCTGTTTTTT,TRBV29-1,TRBJ2-2,.,.
CSARPGTGGGSIQYF,TGCAGTGCTAGACCAGGGACAGGGGGCGGAAGCATTCAGTACTTC,TRBV20-1,TRBJ2-4,few,TRBD1
CASELRNTEAFF,TGTGCCAGCGAACTACGGAACACTGAAGCTTTCTTT,TRBV12-3/TRBV12-4,TRBJ1-1,.,.
CASSLRPGNEVAMIGKLFF,TGTGCCAGCAGCTTACGACCAGGGAACGAGGTCGCGATGATTGGAAAACTGTTTTTT,TRBV28,TRBJ1-4,.,.
CASTLTGAREKLFF,TGTGCCAGTACCCTGACAGGGGCTCGCGAAAAACTGTTTTTT,TRBV19,TRBJ1-4,.,TRBD1
CSARALRGLADAPSTDTQYF,TGCAGTGCTAGAGCCCTAAGGGGACTAGCGGACGCCCCTAGCACAGATACGCAGTATTTT,TRBV20-1,TRBJ2-3,few,TRBD2
CASSLVTSGTGELFF,TGTGCCAGCAGCTTAGTCACTAGCGGCACCGGGGAGCTGTTTTTT,TRBV11-2,TRBJ2-2,many,TRBD2
CASSYASSYEQYF,TGTGCCAGCAGTTACGCTAGCTCCTACGAGCAGTACTTC,TRBV6-5,TRBJ2-7,many,.
CASSHGLAGKGYNEQFF,TGTGCCAGCAGCCACGGACTAGCGGGAAAAGGGTACAATGAGCAGTTCTTC,TRBV7-6,TRBJ2-1,few,TRBD2
CASSHWLGMRGETQYF,TGCGCCAGCAGCCATTGGTTAGGGATGAGGGGGGAGACCCAGTACTTC,TRBV4-1,TRBJ2-5,.,.